These T cell receptor beta chains were read from a single sample in a study of blood T cell repertoires in COVID-19. Only in-frame clones appear in the TCRdb table, and some are missing; sequencing was by immunoSEQ multiplex PCR. This sample has approximately 450,000 clones, with about 90% found just once. The sequenced sample consisted of PBMCs or T cells enriched from blood (not recorded which). These receptors all stem from a young woman with acute COVID-19. CDR3s include the opening cysteine and the closing phenylalanine or tryptophan. A D gene is named only where the DNA matches it firmly. The size field is filled for only some rows; it gives once, few, many or a size class.

length	size	V	J	D	CDR3	DNA
18	-	TRBV11-3	TRBJ2-2	TRBD2	CASSLVSSGSGHTGELFF	TGTGCCAGCAGCCTAGTTAGTAGCGGGAGTGGACACACCGGGGAGCTGTTTTTT
14	-	TRBV2	TRBJ2-2	TRBD1	CASDGTGGTGELFF	TGTGCCAGCGACGGGACAGGGGGCACCGGGGAGCTGTTTTTT
13	-	TRBV4-3	TRBJ2-2	-	CASSRKEGGELFF	TGCGCCAGCAGCCGCAAGGAGGGCGGGGAGCTGTTTTTT
17	-	TRBV6-4	TRBJ2-3	TRBD2	CASSPVAGGSIGDTQYF	TGTGCCAGCAGTCCCGTAGCGGGGGGCTCTATAGGAGATACGCAGTATTTT
16	-	TRBV7-9	TRBJ2-1	TRBD1	CASSSGTGSSYNKQFF	TGTGCCAGCAGCTCCGGGACAGGGAGCTCCTACAATAAGCAGTTCTTC
17	-	TRBV30	TRBJ1-6	TRBD1	CAWRSGQLSSYNSPLHF	TGTGCCTGGAGGTCGGGACAGCTTAGCTCCTATAATTCACCCCTCCACTTT
14	-	TRBV5-4	TRBJ1-2	-	CASSLEVRSYGYTF	TGTGCCAGCAGCTTGGAGGTCCGGAGCTATGGCTACACCTTC
15	-	TRBV4-1	TRBJ2-5	-	CASSQEWRPPETQYF	TGCGCCAGCAGCCAAGAATGGAGGCCCCCAGAGACCCAGTACTTC
13	-	TRBV29-1	TRBJ1-4	-	CSVAKNTYEKLFF	TGCAGCGTTGCCAAAAACACATATGAAAAACTGTTTTTT
14	-	TRBV23-1	TRBJ2-7	-	CASSQFGRAYEQYF	TGCGCCAGCAGTCAATTTGGGCGGGCCTACGAGCAGTACTTC
16	-	TRBV6-1	TRBJ2-1	TRBD1	CASSEWTGASGHEQFF	TGTGCCAGCAGTGAATGGACAGGGGCCTCAGGGCATGAGCAGTTCTTC
14	-	TRBV5-1	TRBJ1-1	-	CASSLRPGAGEAFF	TGCGCCAGCAGCTTGCGGCCAGGGGCTGGTGAAGCTTTCTTT
13	-	TRBV30	TRBJ1-3	-	CAWKPAPGNTIYF	TGTGCCTGGAAACCCGCGCCCGGAAACACCATATATTTT
15	-	TRBV19	TRBJ2-3	TRBD1	CASSIADRGTDTQYF	TGTGCCAGTAGTATAGCAGACAGGGGCACAGATACGCAGTATTTT
15	-	TRBV5-1	TRBJ2-3	-	CASSRQGGGTDTQYF	TGCGCCAGCAGCAGACAGGGAGGTGGCACAGATACGCAGTATTTT
14	-	TRBV5-1	TRBJ2-3	TRBD2	CASSFAGGTDTQYF	TGCGCCAGCAGCTTCGCGGGGGGCACAGATACGCAGTATTTT
16	-	TRBV28	TRBJ2-1	TRBD2	CASSKERGLSYNEQFF	TGTGCCAGCAGTAAGGAGCGGGGCCTCTCCTACAATGAGCAGTTCTTC
14	-	TRBV28	TRBJ2-7	TRBD1	CASSINRGLYEQYF	TGTGCCAGCAGTATCAACAGGGGGCTCTACGAGCAGTACTTC
15	-	TRBV11-2	TRBJ1-6	-	CASSLDPVYNSPLHF	TGTGCCAGCAGCTTAGATCCCGTATATAATTCACCCCTCCACTTT
15	-	TRBV5-1	TRBJ1-6	-	CASSHHSKNNSPLHF	TGCGCCAGCAGCCATCACAGTAAAAATAATTCACCCCTCCACTTT
13	-	TRBV11-3	TRBJ1-1	-	CASSFTGNTEAFF	TGTGCCAGCAGCTTCACGGGGAACACTGAAGCTTTCTTT
18	-	TRBV5-1	TRBJ1-6	TRBD1	CASSYDPVDRTYNSPLHF	TGCGCCAGCAGCTATGACCCAGTGGACAGGACCTATAATTCACCCCTCCACTTT
14	-	TRBV30	TRBJ2-1	TRBD2	CAWCPWGGHNEQFF	TGTGCCTGGTGCCCCTGGGGGGGACACAATGAGCAGTTCTTC
20	-	TRBV7-8	TRBJ2-3	-	CASSQKIYAVGGPSTDTQYF	TGTGCCAGCAGCCAAAAAATTTATGCGGTTGGGGGCCCGAGCACAGATACGCAGTATTTT
13	-	TRBV6-5	TRBJ1-3	TRBD1	CASARDRGNTIYF	TGTGCCAGTGCGAGGGACAGGGGAAACACCATATATTTT
14	-	TRBV7-9	TRBJ1-1	TRBD1	CASSPRQGKTEAFF	TGTGCCAGCAGCCCTAGACAGGGCAAAACTGAAGCTTTCTTT
13	-	TRBV18	TRBJ1-4	-	CATARGGGEKLFF	TGTGCCACCGCGAGGGGTGGAGGGGAAAAACTGTTTTTT
14	-	TRBV27	TRBJ2-6	-	CASTPGDGANVLTF	TGTGCCAGCACCCCGGGAGATGGGGCCAACGTCCTGACTTTC
16	-	TRBV29-1	TRBJ2-5	TRBD1	CSVAIYRGTDQETQYF	TGCAGCGTCGCGATCTACCGAGGGACAGACCAAGAGACCCAGTACTTC
16	-	TRBV7-8	TRBJ2-7	-	CASSLPRDSSSYEQYF	TGTGCCAGCAGCTTACCTCGGGACTCCAGCTCCTACGAGCAGTACTTC
17	once	TRBV3-1/TRBV3-2	TRBJ1-1	TRBD1	CASSPGQGRRLNTEAFF	TGTGCCAGCAGCCCCGGACAGGGGAGAAGGTTGAACACTGAAGCTTTCTTT
13	-	TRBV19	TRBJ2-1	-	CASSINFYNEQFF	TGTGCCAGTAGTATAAACTTCTACAATGAGCAGTTCTTC
14	once	TRBV27	TRBJ1-2	TRBD1	CASKRTGGNYGYTF	TGTGCCAGCAAAAGGACAGGGGGAAACTATGGCTACACCTTC
14	-	TRBV28	TRBJ1-1	-	CASSLWGGNTEAFF	TGTGCCAGCAGTTTATGGGGAGGGAACACTGAAGCTTTCTTT
16	once	TRBV5-1	TRBJ2-1	TRBD2	CASSLELAVSYNEQFF	TGCGCCAGCAGCTTGGAACTAGCGGTTTCCTACAATGAGCAGTTCTTC
13	-	TRBV19	TRBJ1-2	-	CASSIGGQMGYTF	TGTGCCAGTAGTATAGGTGGGCAAATGGGCTACACCTTC
15	-	TRBV4-2	TRBJ1-2	TRBD1	CASSQDGQGVYGYTF	TGTGCCAGCAGCCAAGACGGGCAGGGGGTATATGGCTACACCTTC
20	-	TRBV4-3	TRBJ2-5	TRBD2	CASSQVPQPPSGRVQETQYF	TGCGCCAGCAGCCAGGTCCCTCAACCCCCTAGCGGGAGAGTCCAAGAGACCCAGTACTTC
12	-	TRBV3-1/TRBV3-2	TRBJ1-2	-	CASSQEGAGYTF	TGTGCCAGCAGCCAAGAGGGGGCCGGCTACACCTTC
13	few	TRBV5-1	TRBJ1-2	TRBD1	CASSSNRGRGYTF	TGCGCCAGCAGCTCTAACAGGGGGCGAGGCTACACCTTC
11	-	TRBV5-8	TRBJ2-7	-	CASSRGLEQYF	TGTGCCAGCAGCCGAGGTTTAGAGCAGTACTTC
16	-	TRBV9	TRBJ2-1	TRBD1	CASSVRGQGGENEQFF	TGTGCCAGCAGCGTAAGGGGACAGGGGGGTGAAAATGAGCAGTTCTTC
16	-	TRBV3-1/TRBV3-2	TRBJ2-1	TRBD2	CASSRNSGRAYNEQFF	TGTGCCAGCAGCCGGAATAGCGGGAGGGCCTACAATGAGCAGTTCTTC
10	-	TRBV20-1	TRBJ2-5	-	CSARAETQYF	TGCAGTGCTAGGGCAGAGACCCAGTACTTC
17	-	TRBV4-1	TRBJ1-4	-	CASSQNGGAATNEKLFF	TGCGCCAGCAGCCAAAACGGGGGAGCAGCAACTAATGAAAAACTGTTTTTT
13	-	TRBV10-1	TRBJ2-5	-	CASSEGMQETQYF	TGCGCCAGCAGTGAGGGCATGCAAGAGACCCAGTACTTC
15	-	TRBV6-5	TRBJ2-3	TRBD2	CASRTLLLAGGGQYF	TGTGCCAGCAGAACCCTCTTACTAGCGGGAGGGGGGCAGTATTTT
11	-	TRBV12-3/TRBV12-4	TRBJ2-7	-	CASRYQREQYF	TGTGCCAGCAGATACCAGCGGGAGCAGTACTTC
12	-	TRBV28	TRBJ1-3	-	CASSLDRNTIYF	TGTGCCAGCAGTTTAGACAGGAACACCATATATTTT
17	-	TRBV5-8	TRBJ2-1	TRBD2	CASSLTTLAGSGNEQFF	TGTGCCAGCAGCTTAACTACCCTAGCGGGGTCTGGCAATGAGCAGTTCTTC
15	-	TRBV7-2	TRBJ1-2	TRBD1	CASSWDRGSNYGYTF	TGTGCCAGCAGCTGGGACAGGGGCTCTAACTATGGCTACACCTTC
13	-	TRBV6-2/TRBV6-3	TRBJ2-1	TRBD1	CASSYTGGNEQFF	TGTGCCAGCAGTTACACAGGGGGCAATGAGCAGTTCTTC
16	-	TRBV4-1	TRBJ1-6	TRBD1	CASSQPQGKTFAPLHF	TGCGCCAGCAGCCAGCCACAGGGGAAAACTTTCGCACCCCTCCACTTT
12	-	TRBV28	TRBJ2-1	-	CASSLLGGEQFF	TGTGCCAGCAGTTTATTAGGGGGTGAGCAGTTCTTC
14	-	TRBV18	TRBJ1-1	-	CASSRETGDTEAFF	TGTGCCAGCTCGCGGGAGACAGGCGACACTGAAGCTTTCTTT